Listed here are 14 T cell receptor beta chains from one sample, sequenced in a study of OX40 agonist ivuxolimab in advanced cancers. TCRdb's table, derived via immunoSEQ multiplex PCR, lists solely in-frame clones and lacks some. There are 30,000 to 35,000 clones in the sample; roughly nine tenths occur only once, and approximately 40% lies in the top ten. The sequencing here drew on CD4+ or CD8+ T cells sorted from blood, taken in a trial of the OX40 agonist ivuxolimab. The receptors stem from an adult with an advanced solid tumor such as melanoma, head and neck, liver or kidney cancer.

The V call is TRBV6-6, the J call TRBJ2-4; tentative D call: TRBD1 (6 bases). Per germline, CDR1 MNHNY and CDR2 SVGAGI (reference sequence). The CDR3 length is 14 residues. The V gene lost 5 bases and the J gene lost 2 bases, with 10 bases spanning the gap. In DNA form, the CDR3 reads TGTGCCAGCAGTCACCAGGGGACCAAAAACATTCAGTACTTC. This translates into CASSHQGTKNIQYF.

The rearrangement uses TRBV15 and TRBJ2-2; D might be TRBD1 or TRBD2, each matching 5 bases. Per the germline V gene, CDR1 is LNHNV and CDR2 is YYDKDF (reference sequence). This CDR3 spans 15 amino acids. The germline V and J ends were trimmed by 3 bases and 4 bases, with 12 bases remaining between them. The CDR3 here is CATSSVGGITGELFF. CDR3 bases: TGTGCCACCAGCAGTGTTGGGGGTATCACCGGGGAGCTGTTTTTT.

The rearrangement uses TRBV7-9 and TRBJ2-7, with 7 bases fitting TRBD1. The CDR3 is 14 amino acids. The germline CDR1 and CDR2 sequences are SEHNR and FQNEAQ (reference sequence). The V gene end was trimmed by 5 bases and the J gene end by 0 bases; junction bases not matched to a gene: 4. The CDR3: CASSLWDSSYEQYF. The DNA of the CDR3 is TGTGCCAGCAGCCTTTGGGACAGCTCCTACGAGCAGTACTTC.

Only one count was recorded for this clone. This chain links TRBV6-1 with TRBJ2-4; 7 bases match TRBD2. CDR3 length equals 19 residues. The junction had 13 bases not matched to a gene; V was cut back by 2 bases and J by 0 bases. Germline V CDR1 and CDR2: MNHNS, SASEGT. The chain's CDR3 is CASSEYSSASGLAKNIQYF. In DNA form, the CDR3 reads TGTGCCAGCAGTGAATATTCCTCGGCTAGCGGTCTAGCCAAAAACATTCAGTACTTC.

J is TRBJ2-3 and V is TRBV5-4; 8 bases are a match to TRBD2. Losses at the gene ends were 2 bases for V and 0 bases for J; bases not matched to a gene: 2. This CDR3 region has 15 residues. Germline V CDR1 and CDR2: SGHNT, YYREEE (reference sequence). CDR3 sequence reads: CASSFGTRSTDTQYF. In nucleotides, the CDR3 is TGTGCCAGCAGCTTCGGGACTAGGAGCACAGATACGCAGTATTTT.

The chain recombines TRBV7-9 with TRBJ2-7; D is unclear. V lost 5 bases, J lost 1 base, and 12 bases lay in between. From germline, CDR1 is SEHNR and CDR2 FQNEAQ (reference sequence). This CDR3 spans 14 amino acids. The CDR3 bases are TGTGCCAGCAGCCCCAGAGACAATTCCTACGAGCAGTACTTC. Its protein is CASSPRDNSYEQYF.

This clone was seen a single time. V is TRBV6-1 and J is TRBJ2-7; the match to TRBD1 covers 9 bases. In germline, CDR1 is MNHNS, CDR2 SASEGT. V lost 4 bases, J lost 6 bases, and 10 bases stayed unmatched. The CDR3 is made up of 15 amino acids. The DNA of the CDR3 is TGTGCCAGCAGTGGCCCCTGGGACAGGGCCGGCGAGCAGTACTTC. Encoded protein: CASSGPWDRAGEQYF.

The rearrangement links TRBV5-1 to TRBJ2-7; possible D gene TRBD1, 6 bases. The CDR3 has 16 amino acids. The germline V and J ends were trimmed by 2 bases and 2 bases, with 17 bases remaining between them. Germline V lookup: CDR1 SGHRS, CDR2 YFSETQ. CDR3 nucleotide sequence: TGCGCCAGCAGCTTAGGGGGTTGGTCCTTAACCTACGAGCAGTACTTC. This encodes CASSLGGWSLTYEQYF. Full variable domain (missing parts from reference TRBV5-1 and TRBJ2-7): KAGVTQTPRYLIKTRGQQVTLSCSPISGHRSVSWYQQTPGQGLQFLFEYFSETQRNKGNFPGRFSGRQFSNSRSEMNVSTLELGDSALYLCASSLGGWSLTYEQYFGPGTRLTVT.

This clone was seen once. This sequence joins TRBV4-1 and TRBJ2-7; D unresolved. V was clipped by 0 bases and J by 7 bases, with 10 bases between them. The germline V gene has CDR1 MGHRA and CDR2 YSYEKL. The CDR3 covers 13 residues. The CDR3 loop is CASSQERKSEQYF. The CDR3 bases are TGCGCCAGCAGCCAAGAACGGAAATCGGAGCAGTACTTC.

This clone was counted a few times. J is TRBJ1-5 and V is TRBV19, with a tentative D call TRBD1 (5 bases). The CDR3 is made up of 15 amino acids. Trimming left V 7 bases short and J 2 bases short, with 15 bases between. In germline, CDR1 is LNHDA, CDR2 SQIVND (reference sequence). Written as DNA, the CDR3 is TGTGCCAGTACCCCTGGGACCCGGGGCAATCAGCCCCAGCATTTT. The encoded protein is CASTPGTRGNQPQHF.

The chain carries TRBV5-5 and TRBJ1-6; D gene ambiguous. Trimming pared 0 bases from V and 6 bases from J, leaving 16 bases between. The CDR3 sequence is 17 residues long. The germline V gene has CDR1 SGHKS and CDR2 YYEKEE (reference sequence). Here the CDR3 DNA reads TGTGCCAGCAGCTTGGAACAGCTCCTTTTGGGTAATTCACCCCTCCACTTT. Its translation is CASSLEQLLLGNSPLHF.

This sequence joins TRBV11-2 and TRBJ2-7; 11 nucleotides match TRBD2. After removal of 1 base from V and 4 bases from J, the junction contained 6 bases not matched to a gene. The CDR3 runs to 16 residues. Germline V gives CDR1 SGHAT, CDR2 FQNNGV. The DNA of the CDR3 is TGTGCCAGCAGCTTAGCTGCTAGCGGGAGGTGGTACGAGCAGTACTTC. Translated, it gives CASSLAASGRWYEQYF.

Worth noting for this clone: A read error may produce the germline difference seen at one junction end. This chain uses TRBV6-5 with TRBJ1-5; the D is unclear. The germline V gene has CDR1 MNHEY and CDR2 SVGAGI. The CDR3 is made up of 12 amino acids. CDR3: CASSGVNQPLHF. CDR3 in DNA: TGTGCCAGCAGTGGTGTCAATCAGCCCCTGCATTTT.

The chain couples TRBV28 to TRBJ2-7; 8 nucleotides align to TRBD1. The CDR3 is made up of 14 amino acids. Germline CDR1 MDHEN, CDR2 SYDVKM. V lost 5 bases and J lost 5; bases outside the gene matches: 8. This chain's CDR3 is CASSLTGASHEQYF. For the CDR3, the DNA is TGTGCCAGCAGTCTGACAGGGGCTTCGCACGAGCAGTACTTC. The full variable domain, with the rest looked up from reference TRBV28 and TRBJ2-7, is DVKVTQSSRYLVKRTGEKVFLECVQDMDHENMFWYRQDPGLGLRLIYFSYDVKMKEKGDIPEGYSVSREKKERFSLILESASTNQTSMYLCASSLTGASHEQYFGPGTRLTVT.